The clone carrying this TCR beta chain was picked up many times. Its antigen is unidentified. Looked up from germline, CDR1 is MNHEY and CDR2 is SVGEGT. This CDR3 has 14 residues. Trimming stripped 6 bases from V and 0 bases from J, with 9 bases between. TCRdb fed the reads into MiXCR, producing one record per CDR3 protein. The sample lists hundreds of thousands of distinct CDR3 sequences; roughly a third were seen once. This entry is derived from a study of T cell repertoires in cytomegalovirus infection. In the study overall: Peptides in the study included HLA-C-restricted and HLA-B-restricted CMV epitopes. Carrying CMV and the relevant HLA type showed in public TCR beta signatures.

Study conclusions and caveats: Cumulative public TCR beta family frequency identified carriers of CMV plus the relevant HLA. HLA-C-restricted CMV clonotypes gave the most frequent clonotype in two of eight donors.

The material was cultured CD8+ T cells from PBMCs, obtained from culture after CMV antigen stimulation. V is TRBV6-2 or TRBV6-3 and J is TRBJ2-1; D not resolved. The TCR was taken from a human donor in good health (CMV status not recorded). Some clones in this sample may be carry-over from other donors' samples. CDR3 in amino acids: CASRDGSSYNEQFF. CDR3 DNA sequence: TGTGCCAGCAGGGACGGTAGCTCCTACAATGAGCAGTTCTTC.